This T cell receptor beta chain appears in the sequencing data of a study of blood T cell repertoires in COVID-19. From germline, CDR1 is MNHEY and CDR2 SMNVEV (reference sequence). This CDR3 is 17 amino acids long. Between the trimmed V and J ends, which lost 4 bases and 9 bases, there was a span of 28 bases. This table comes from immunoSEQ multiplex PCR, and its TCRdb copy is limited to in-frame clones, with some not included. This sample carries 110,000 to 150,000 clones, roughly three quarters of them seen once, and the ten largest clones take around 4%. This TCR was sampled from a man in his sixties with acute or convalescent COVID-19. The chain couples TRBV27 to TRBJ2-7; tentatively, D is TRBD2 (6 bases). The sequenced sample consisted of peripheral blood. The CDR3 loop reads CASSSPLMIGSSTTQYF. Written as DNA, the CDR3 is TGTGCCAGCAGTTCGCCCCTTATGATCGGGAGTTCCACAACGCAGTACTTC.